The T cell receptor (beta chain) under discussion was sequenced for a study of cytomegalovirus exposure and HLA in healthy donors. Between the trimmed V and J ends, which lost 0 bases and 8 bases, there was a span of 8 bases. CDR3 size: 13 residues. CDR1 and CDR2 (germline): SGHAT, FQNNGV. Libraries were prepared by immunoSEQ multiplex PCR; TCRdb keeps only in-frame clonotypes and omits some of them. The table includes some 76,000 clones, about 95% detected once. The source of this sequence is a woman in her late teens or twenties in good health and CMV-seronegative. Sample: PBMCs. This chain joins TRBV11-2 and TRBJ2-1; D is uncertain. CDR3 protein: CASSLEEWHEQFF. CDR3 DNA sequence: TGTGCCAGCAGCTTAGAGGAGTGGCATGAGCAGTTCTTC.